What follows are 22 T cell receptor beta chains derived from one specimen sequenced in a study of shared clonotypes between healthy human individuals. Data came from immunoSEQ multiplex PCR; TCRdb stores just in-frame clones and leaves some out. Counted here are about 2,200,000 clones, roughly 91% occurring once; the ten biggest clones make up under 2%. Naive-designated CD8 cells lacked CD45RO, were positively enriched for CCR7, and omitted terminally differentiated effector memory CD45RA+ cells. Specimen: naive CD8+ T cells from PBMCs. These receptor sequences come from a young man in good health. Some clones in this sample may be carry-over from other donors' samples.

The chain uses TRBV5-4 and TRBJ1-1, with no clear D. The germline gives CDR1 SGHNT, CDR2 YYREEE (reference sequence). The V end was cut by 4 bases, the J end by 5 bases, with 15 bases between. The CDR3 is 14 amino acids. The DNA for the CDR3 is TGTGCCAGCAGCCCGACCGAGGGCGTGACTGAAGCTTTCTTT. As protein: CASSPTEGVTEAFF.

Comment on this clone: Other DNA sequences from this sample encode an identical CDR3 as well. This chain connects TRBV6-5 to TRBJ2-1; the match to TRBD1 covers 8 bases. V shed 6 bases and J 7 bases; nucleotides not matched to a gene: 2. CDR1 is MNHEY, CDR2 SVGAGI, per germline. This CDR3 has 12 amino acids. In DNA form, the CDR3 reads TGTGCCAGCAGCTACAGGGGGAATGAGCAGTTCTTC. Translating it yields CASSYRGNEQFF.

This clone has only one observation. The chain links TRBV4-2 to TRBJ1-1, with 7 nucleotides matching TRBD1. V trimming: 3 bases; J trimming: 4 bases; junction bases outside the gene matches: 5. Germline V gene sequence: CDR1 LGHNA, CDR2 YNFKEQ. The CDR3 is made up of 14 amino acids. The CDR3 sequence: CASSHGGTATEAFF. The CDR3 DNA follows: TGTGCCAGCAGCCATGGCGGGACAGCCACTGAAGCTTTCTTT.

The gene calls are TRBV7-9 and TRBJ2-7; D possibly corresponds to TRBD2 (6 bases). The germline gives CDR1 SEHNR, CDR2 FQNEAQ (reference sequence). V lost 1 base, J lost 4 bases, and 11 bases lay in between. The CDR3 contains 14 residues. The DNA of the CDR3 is TGTGCCAGCAGCTTAGTGACTAGTATGTACGAGCAGTACTTC. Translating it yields CASSLVTSMYEQYF. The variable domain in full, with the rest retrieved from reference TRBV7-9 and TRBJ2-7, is DTGVSQNPRHKITKRGQNVTFRCDPISEHNRLYWYRQTLGQGPEFLTYFQNEAQLEKSRLLSDRFSAERPKGSFSTLEIQRTEQGDSAMYLCASSLVTSMYEQYFGPGTRLTVT.

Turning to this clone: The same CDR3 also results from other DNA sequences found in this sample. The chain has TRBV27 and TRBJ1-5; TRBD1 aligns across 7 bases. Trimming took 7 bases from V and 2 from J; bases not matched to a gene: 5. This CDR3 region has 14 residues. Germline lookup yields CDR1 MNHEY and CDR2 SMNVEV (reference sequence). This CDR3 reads CASNPTGGNQPQHF. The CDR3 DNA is TGTGCCAGCAATCCCACAGGGGGCAATCAGCCCCAGCATTTT.

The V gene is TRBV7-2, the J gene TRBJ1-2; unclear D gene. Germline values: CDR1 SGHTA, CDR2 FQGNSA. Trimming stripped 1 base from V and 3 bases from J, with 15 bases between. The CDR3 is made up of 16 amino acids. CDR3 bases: TGTGCCAGCAGCTTAGTGGGAGGGAGGAAGGACTATGGCTACACCTTC. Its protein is CASSLVGGRKDYGYTF.

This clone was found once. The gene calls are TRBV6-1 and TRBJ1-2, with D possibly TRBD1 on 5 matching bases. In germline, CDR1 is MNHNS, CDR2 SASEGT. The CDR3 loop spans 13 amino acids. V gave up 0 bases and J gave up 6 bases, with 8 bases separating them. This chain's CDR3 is CASSEAQGNGYTF. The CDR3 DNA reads TGTGCCAGCAGTGAAGCGCAGGGAAATGGCTACACCTTC.

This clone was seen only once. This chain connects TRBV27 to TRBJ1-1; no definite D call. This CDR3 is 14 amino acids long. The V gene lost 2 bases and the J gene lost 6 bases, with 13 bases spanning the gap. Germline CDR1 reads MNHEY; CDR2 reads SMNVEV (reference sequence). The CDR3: CASSLSLGRPEAFF. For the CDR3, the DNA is TGTGCCAGCAGTTTAAGCTTGGGGAGACCTGAAGCTTTCTTT.

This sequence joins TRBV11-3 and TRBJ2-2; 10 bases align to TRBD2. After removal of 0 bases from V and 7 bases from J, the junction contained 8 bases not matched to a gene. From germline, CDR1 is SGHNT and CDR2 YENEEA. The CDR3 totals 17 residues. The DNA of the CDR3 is TGTGCCAGCAGCTTAGATCAGAGCGGGAGGGCAGTCGGGGAGCTGTTTTTT. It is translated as CASSLDQSGRAVGELFF.

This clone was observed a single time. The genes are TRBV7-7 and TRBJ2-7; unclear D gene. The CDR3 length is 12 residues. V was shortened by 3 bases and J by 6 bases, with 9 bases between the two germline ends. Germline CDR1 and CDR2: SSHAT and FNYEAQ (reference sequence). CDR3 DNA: TGTGCCAGCAGCTTCTCGGCTAGCGAGCAGTACTTC. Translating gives CASSFSASEQYF.

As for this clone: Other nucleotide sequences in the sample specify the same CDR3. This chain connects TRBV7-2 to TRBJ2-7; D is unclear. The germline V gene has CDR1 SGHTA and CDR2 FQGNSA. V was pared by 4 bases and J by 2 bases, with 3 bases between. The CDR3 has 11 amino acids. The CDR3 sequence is CASSSTYEQYF. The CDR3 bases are TGTGCCAGCAGCTCGACCTACGAGCAGTACTTC.

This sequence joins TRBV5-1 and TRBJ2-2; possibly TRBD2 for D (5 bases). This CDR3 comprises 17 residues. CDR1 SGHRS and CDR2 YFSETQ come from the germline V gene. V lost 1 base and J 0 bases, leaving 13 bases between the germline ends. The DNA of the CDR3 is TGCGCCAGCAGCTTGATCTCGCCGGGGACGAACACCGGGGAGCTGTTTTTT. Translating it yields CASSLISPGTNTGELFF.

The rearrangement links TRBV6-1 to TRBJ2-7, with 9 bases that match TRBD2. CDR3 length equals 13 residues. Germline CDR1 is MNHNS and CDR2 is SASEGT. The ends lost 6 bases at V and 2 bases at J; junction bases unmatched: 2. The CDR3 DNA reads TGTGCCAGCAGAGCGGGAGGTACCTACGAGCAGTACTTC. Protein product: CASRAGGTYEQYF.

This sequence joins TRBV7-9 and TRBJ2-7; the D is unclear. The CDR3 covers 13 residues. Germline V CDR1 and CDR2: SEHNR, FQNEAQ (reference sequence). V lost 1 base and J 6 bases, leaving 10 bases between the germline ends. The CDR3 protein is CASSLVSETEQYF. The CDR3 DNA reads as TGTGCCAGCAGCTTAGTGTCCGAGACCGAGCAGTACTTC.

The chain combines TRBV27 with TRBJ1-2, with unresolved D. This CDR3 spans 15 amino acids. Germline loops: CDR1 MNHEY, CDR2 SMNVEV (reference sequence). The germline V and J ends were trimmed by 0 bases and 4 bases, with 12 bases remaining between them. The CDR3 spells CASSLSSRGSYGYTF. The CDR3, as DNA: TGTGCCAGCAGTTTATCGAGCCGGGGATCCTATGGCTACACCTTC.

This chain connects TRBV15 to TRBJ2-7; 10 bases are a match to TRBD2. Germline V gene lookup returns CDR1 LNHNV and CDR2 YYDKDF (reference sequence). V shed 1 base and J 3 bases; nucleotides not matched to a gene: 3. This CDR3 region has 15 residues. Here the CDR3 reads CATSRVGTSDYEQYF. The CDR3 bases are TGTGCCACCAGCAGAGTTGGGACTAGCGACTACGAGCAGTACTTC.

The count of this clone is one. CDR3 DNA sequence: TGTGCCAGCAGTGAATCCGGGACTAGCGGCTACGAGCAGTACTTC. Encoded protein: CASSESGTSGYEQYF. The chain carries TRBV2 and TRBJ2-7, with 11 bases fitting TRBD2. The V and J ends lost 2 bases and 3 bases, in that order; junction bases with no gene match: 3. Germline V gene sequence: CDR1 SNHLY, CDR2 FYNNEI. The CDR3 consists of 15 residues.

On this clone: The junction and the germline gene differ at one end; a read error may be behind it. CDR3 in DNA: TGCGCCAGCAGCTTGGCGTGGGAGGTGTTTTTT. It specifies CASSLAWEVFF. V usage is TRBV5-1 and J usage is TRBJ2-2; D is perhaps TRBD2 (6 bases). The length of the CDR3 is 11 residues. Germline loops: CDR1 SGHRS, CDR2 YFSETQ.

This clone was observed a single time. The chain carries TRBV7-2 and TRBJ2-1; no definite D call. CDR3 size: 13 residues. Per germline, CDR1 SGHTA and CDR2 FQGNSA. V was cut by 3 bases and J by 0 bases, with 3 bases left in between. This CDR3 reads CASSFVSYNEQFF. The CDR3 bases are TGTGCCAGCAGCTTCGTCTCCTACAATGAGCAGTTCTTC.

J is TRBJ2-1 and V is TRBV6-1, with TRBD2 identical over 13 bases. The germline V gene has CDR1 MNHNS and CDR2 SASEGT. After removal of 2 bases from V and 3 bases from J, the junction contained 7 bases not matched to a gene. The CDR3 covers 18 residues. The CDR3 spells CASSELGTSGTIYNEQFF. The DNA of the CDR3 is TGTGCCAGCAGTGAACTGGGGACTAGCGGGACCATCTACAATGAGCAGTTCTTC.

The CDR3 DNA reads as TGTGCCATCAGCACCGGGACAGGGGGCGCGTTAACTGGCTACACCTTC. Its translation is CAISTGTGGALTGYTF. The V gene is TRBV10-3, the J gene TRBJ1-2; 12 positions agree with TRBD1. V lost 6 bases and J lost 7; bases outside the gene matches: 12. The CDR3 is 16 residues long. Germline CDR1 is ENHRY and CDR2 is SYGVKD.

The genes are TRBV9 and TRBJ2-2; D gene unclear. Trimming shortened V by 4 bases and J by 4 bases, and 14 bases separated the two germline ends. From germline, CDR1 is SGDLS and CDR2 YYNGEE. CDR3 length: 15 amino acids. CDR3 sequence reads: CASSIGSQLTGELFF. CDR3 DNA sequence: TGTGCCAGCAGCATAGGCTCGCAGCTCACCGGGGAGCTGTTTTTT.